This is a list of T cell receptor beta chains from one sample in a study of cytomegalovirus exposure and HLA in healthy donors. The protocol was immunoSEQ multiplex PCR, while the TCRdb copy is restricted to in-frame clones and leaves out a portion. The data show 55,000 to 80,000 clones, 95% seen once. The sequenced sample consisted of PBMCs. The receptors stem from a woman aged 18 to 35 in good health and CMV-seropositive. Both conserved end residues are part of each CDR3. A D gene is named only where the DNA matches it firmly. Expanded clones get a size class; other rows say once, few or many, or leave the size out.

D gene	V gene	clone size	J gene	CDR3 DNA	CDR3 protein
TRBD2	TRBV10-3	NA	TRBJ2-2	TGTGCCATCACCAGACTAGCGGGGACCACCGGGGAGCTGTTTTTT	CAITRLAGTTGELFF
NA	TRBV27	once	TRBJ2-4	TGTGCCAGCAGCGTCGTGGGGAGCAAAGGAACGTGGGCCAAAAACATTCAGTACTTC	CASSVVGSKGTWAKNIQYF
NA	TRBV19	NA	TRBJ1-3	TGTGCCAGTGAACCCGAGGGGGACCCTGGAAACACCATATATTTT	CASEPEGDPGNTIYF
NA	TRBV5-1	NA	TRBJ1-1	TGCGCCAGCAGCTCATACAGGGCAGGGGTTGAAGCTTTCTTT	CASSSYRAGVEAFF
NA	TRBV27	NA	TRBJ2-3	TGTGCCAGCAGTGTCAGACACACAGATACGCAGTATTTT	CASSVRHTDTQYF
NA	TRBV30	NA	TRBJ1-2	TGTGCCTGGAGTGTACGCCGGGAGCCGGTTCGCTATGGCTACACCTTC	CAWSVRREPVRYGYTF
NA	TRBV2	NA	TRBJ2-1	TGTGCCAGTTACGTGAGGACTGCCGCCAGCTACAATGAGCAGTTCTTC	CASYVRTAASYNEQFF
NA	TRBV7-9	NA	TRBJ2-1	TGTGCCAGCCTCGGTAGCTCCTACAATGAGCAGTTCTTC	CASLGSSYNEQFF
NA	TRBV28	NA	TRBJ2-5	TGTGCCAGCAGTTCAACAGGATTGGGGAAAGAGACCCAGTACTTC	CASSSTGLGKETQYF
NA	TRBV28	NA	TRBJ2-1	TGTGCCAGCAGTTTAGGCAGCCTCAGGGGTTCGGGCAATGAGCAGTTCTTC	CASSLGSLRGSGNEQFF
NA	TRBV28	once	TRBJ1-5	TGTGCCAGCAGTTTTGCTATGGCCCAGCATTTT	CASSFAMAQHF
TRBD2	TRBV27	once	TRBJ2-7	TGTGCCAGCAGTTTTGGGTTAGCGGGCTACGAGCAGTACTTC	CASSFGLAGYEQYF
TRBD1	TRBV5-1	NA	TRBJ1-4	TGCGCCAGCAGCCGTACTGCAGGGGGCACGAGGGAAAAACTGTTTTTT	CASSRTAGGTREKLFF
NA	TRBV7-2	NA	TRBJ1-6	TGTGCCAGCAGCTTAAGTTTCAGGAGGGACGATAATTCACCCCTCCACTTT	CASSLSFRRDDNSPLHF
NA	TRBV29-1	NA	TRBJ1-3	TGCAGCGTCGCTCTAGGTGGAAACCGCTACTCTGGAAACACCATATATTTT	CSVALGGNRYSGNTIYF
NA	TRBV14	NA	TRBJ2-1	TGTGCCAGCAGCTATTACAATGAGCAGTTCTTC	CASSYYNEQFF
NA	TRBV6-1	NA	TRBJ2-1	TGTGCCAGCAGTCCCTTAGCGGCCCTCGGCAATGAGCAGTTCTTC	CASSPLAALGNEQFF
TRBD1	TRBV6-5	NA	TRBJ2-5	TGTGCCAGCAATGACAGGGCGGAGGAGACCCAGTACTTC	CASNDRAEETQYF
TRBD1	TRBV4-3	NA	TRBJ2-7	TGCGCCAGCAGCCAAGAGACAGGGGTGCAGTACTTC	CASSQETGVQYF
TRBD2	TRBV7-9	once	TRBJ2-7	TGTGCCAGCAGCTTTTCGGGGGGGTCCTACGAGCAGTACTTC	CASSFSGGSYEQYF
NA	TRBV7-8	NA	TRBJ2-7	TGTGCCAGCAGCAGAACCAGGGGATTCAACTCCTACGAGCAGTACTTC	CASSRTRGFNSYEQYF
TRBD1	TRBV6-1	NA	TRBJ1-1	TGTGCCAGCTCGTGGGACAGACCTACCTACACTGAAGCTTTCTTT	CASSWDRPTYTEAFF
TRBD1	TRBV5-1	once	TRBJ1-1	TGCGCCAGCAGCCCGACAGGGAGTACTGAAGCTTTCTTT	CASSPTGSTEAFF
TRBD1	TRBV29-1	NA	TRBJ1-2	TGCAGCGTTGGACAGGGATGGAAGGAGGGCTACACCTTC	CSVGQGWKEGYTF
NA	TRBV7-9	NA	TRBJ2-5	TGTGCCAGCAGCTTAGATCGGGAGACCCAGTACTTC	CASSLDRETQYF
NA	TRBV2	NA	TRBJ1-1	TGTGCCAGCAGTGATCTAGGCCTCAGTTCGGCGAACACTGAAGCTTTCTTT	CASSDLGLSSANTEAFF
NA	TRBV6-1	NA	TRBJ1-5	TGTGCCAGCAGTGGCTACAATCAGCCCCAGCATTTT	CASSGYNQPQHF
NA	TRBV7-2	NA	TRBJ1-4	TGTGCCAGCAGCCTAAGTGCAACTAATGAAAAACTGTTTTTT	CASSLSATNEKLFF
TRBD2	TRBV27	NA	TRBJ2-5	TGTGCCAGCAGTTTATTTAGCGGGGTCCAAGAGACCCAGTACTTC	CASSLFSGVQETQYF
NA	TRBV21-1	few	TRBJ2-1	TGTGCCAGCAGCAAACGACTAGCGGGGGATCATGAGCAGTTCTTC	CASSKRLAGDHEQFF
NA	TRBV11-2	once	TRBJ2-5	TGTGCCAGCAGCTTGGGCCCCTTGACCCAGTACTTC	CASSLGPLTQYF
TRBD2	TRBV27	NA	TRBJ2-7	TGTGCCAGCAAACTCGGGGCTAGCGGGGGCCACGAGCAGTACTTC	CASKLGASGGHEQYF
NA	TRBV27	NA	TRBJ2-3	TGTGCCAGCAGCCCCAGAACAGGGAGGGCGAATACGCAGTATTTT	CASSPRTGRANTQYF
TRBD2	TRBV6-1	NA	TRBJ2-1	TGTGCCAGCAGAAGCGGGGCCAGCAATGAGCAGTTCTTC	CASRSGASNEQFF
TRBD2	TRBV6-6	NA	TRBJ2-1	TGTGCCAGCCAAGCGGGAGATCCTGGAAATGAGCAGTTCTTC	CASQAGDPGNEQFF
NA	TRBV5-4	NA	TRBJ1-2	TGTGCCAGCAGGGTGACAGGAAGCAACTATGGCTACACCTTC	CASRVTGSNYGYTF
TRBD2	TRBV4-2	once	TRBJ2-5	TGTGCCAGCAGCCTTTCTCGCGGGGGGGAGACCCAGTACTTC	CASSLSRGGETQYF
NA	TRBV7-2	NA	TRBJ2-3	TGTGCCAGCAGCTCCCAACAGGGTCTTGCGGGTACGCAGTATTTT	CASSSQQGLAGTQYF
TRBD1	TRBV4-1	NA	TRBJ1-1	TGCGCCAGCAGCCAACCTACAAGGGGGCCTGAAGCTTTCTTT	CASSQPTRGPEAFF
TRBD1	TRBV27	NA	TRBJ2-7	TGTGCCAGCAGTCCCTTCCGGGACAGGAACTACGAGCAGTACTTC	CASSPFRDRNYEQYF
NA	TRBV5-4	NA	TRBJ1-4	TGTGCCAGCAGCTTGGAAGGGGTGAATGAAAAACTGTTTTTT	CASSLEGVNEKLFF
TRBD2	TRBV5-1	NA	TRBJ2-3	TGCGCCAGCAGCCAGACTAGCGGGATCGATACGCAGTATTTT	CASSQTSGIDTQYF
TRBD1	TRBV15	medium-sized	TRBJ2-5	TGTGCCACCAGCAGGGACAGGGCGATCCAAGAGACCCAGTACTTC	CATSRDRAIQETQYF
TRBD2	TRBV4-2	NA	TRBJ2-1	TGTGCCAGTCGAGACCCCGGGACTAGCAATGAGCAGTTCTTC	CASRDPGTSNEQFF
NA	TRBV2	few	TRBJ1-6	TGTGCCAGCAGTGTGCGCAGGGGTGACTCACCCCTCCACTTT	CASSVRRGDSPLHF
NA	TRBV10-3	NA	TRBJ1-2	TGTGCCATCAGTGAGTCGGCAGGTGGCTACACCTTC	CAISESAGGYTF
NA	TRBV27	NA	TRBJ1-5	TGTGCCAGCAGAATGACAGGTACCCAGCCCCAGCATTTT	CASRMTGTQPQHF
TRBD2	TRBV7-3	NA	TRBJ2-7	TGTGCCAGCAGCTCCCGGCGGACTAGCGGGGGGATGGACCATTACGAGCAGTACTTC	CASSSRRTSGGMDHYEQYF
NA	TRBV27	NA	TRBJ1-2	TGTGCCAGCAGTTTAGGTGGGCGCTACACCTTC	CASSLGGRYTF
NA	TRBV2	NA	TRBJ2-1	TGTGCCAGCAGGGTGGGGGGGCTTTTGGATGAGCAGTTCTTC	CASRVGGLLDEQFF
NA	TRBV27	NA	TRBJ1-1	TGTGCCAGCAGGAGGAACACTGAAGCTTTCTTT	CASRRNTEAFF
NA	TRBV27	NA	TRBJ1-1	TGTGCCAGCCGGCGGGGGGGGTTGTGGAACACTGAAGCTTTCTTT	CASRRGGLWNTEAFF
NA	TRBV10-3	NA	TRBJ1-1	TGTGCCATCAGGTTAGACAGTGGGAACACTGAAGCTTTCTTT	CAIRLDSGNTEAFF
TRBD2	TRBV28	few	TRBJ2-1	TGTGCCAGCAGTTGGGGGACTAGCGGGGAGCAGTTCTTC	CASSWGTSGEQFF
TRBD2	TRBV5-1	NA	TRBJ2-3	TGCGCCAGCAGCGGGGGGTATAGCGGGAGGACCCGCACAGATACGCAGTATTTT	CASSGGYSGRTRTDTQYF
NA	TRBV29-1	once	TRBJ1-1	TGCAGCGTTGAAGAGGTGGCAGGGGTCCCGAACACTGAAGCTTTCTTT	CSVEEVAGVPNTEAFF
NA	TRBV11-1	NA	TRBJ2-3	TGTGCCAGCAGCTCACCGGGACACCGTAAGTCCACAGATACGCAGTATTTT	CASSSPGHRKSTDTQYF
NA	TRBV9	NA	TRBJ2-1	TGTGCCAGCAGCATGCCATCGGGAGAACCAGACAATGAGCAGTTCTTC	CASSMPSGEPDNEQFF
NA	TRBV30	NA	TRBJ2-3	TGTGCCTGGAACGACAGGTACGGAGATACGCAGTATTTT	CAWNDRYGDTQYF